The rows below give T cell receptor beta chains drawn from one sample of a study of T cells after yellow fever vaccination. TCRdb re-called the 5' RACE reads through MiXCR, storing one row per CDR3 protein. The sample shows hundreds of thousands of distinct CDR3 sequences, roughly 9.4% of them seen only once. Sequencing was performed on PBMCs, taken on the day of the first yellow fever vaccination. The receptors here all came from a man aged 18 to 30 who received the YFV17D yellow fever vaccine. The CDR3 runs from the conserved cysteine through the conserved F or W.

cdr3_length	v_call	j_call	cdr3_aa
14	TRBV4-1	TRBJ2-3	CASSEATSTDTQYF
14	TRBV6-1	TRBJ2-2	CASSVVRGPGELFF
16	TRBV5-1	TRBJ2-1	CASSFAGLGGNNEQFF
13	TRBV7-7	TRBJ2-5	CASSSQVQETLYF
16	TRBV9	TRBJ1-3	CASSVRDRGSGNTIYF
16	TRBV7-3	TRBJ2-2	CASSANRGRNTGELFF
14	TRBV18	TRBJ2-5	CASSPRSLQETQYF
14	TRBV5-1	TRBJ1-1	CASSLLTGKTEAFF
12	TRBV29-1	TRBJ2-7	CSVEGLAYEQYF
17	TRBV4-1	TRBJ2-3	CASSPASSGGLTDTQYF
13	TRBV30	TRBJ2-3	CAWSRGMTDTQYF
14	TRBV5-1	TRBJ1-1	CASSLLGANTEAFF
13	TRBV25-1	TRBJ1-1	CASTGFEGTEAFF
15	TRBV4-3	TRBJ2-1	CASSQDLSYYNEQFF
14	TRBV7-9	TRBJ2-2	CASSLDRLTGELFF
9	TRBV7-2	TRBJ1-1	CATGAEAFF
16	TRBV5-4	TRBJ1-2	CASSGGGQGDGVAKTF
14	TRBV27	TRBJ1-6	CASTPAGRLSPLHF
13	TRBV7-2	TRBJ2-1	CACLVQVHNEQFF
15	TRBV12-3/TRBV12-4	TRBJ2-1	CASSLRAPGYNEQFF
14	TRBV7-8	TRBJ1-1	CASSSGQANTEAFF
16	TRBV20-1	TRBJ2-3	CSPTGGSRGGTDTQYF
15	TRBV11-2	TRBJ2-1	CASSLKGSSYNEQFF
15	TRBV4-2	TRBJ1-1	CASSLLDGTPVEAFF
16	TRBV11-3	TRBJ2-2	CASSPSVGASTGELFF
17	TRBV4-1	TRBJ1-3	CASSQGTVKDSGNTIYF
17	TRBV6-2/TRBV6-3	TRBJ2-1	CASSYSTAGGPYNEQFF
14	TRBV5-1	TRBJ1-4	CASSSDRGREKLFF
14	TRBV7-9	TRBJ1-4	CASSHTGRGEKLFF
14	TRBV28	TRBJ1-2	CASSSLDRADGYTF
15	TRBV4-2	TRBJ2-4	CASSQDRTGGYIQYF
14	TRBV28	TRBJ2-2	CAGEAGQGTGELFF
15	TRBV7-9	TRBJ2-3	CASSSRAEGGDTQYF
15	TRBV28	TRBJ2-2	CASRTPQGFAGELFF
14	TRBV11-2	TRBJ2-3	CASKGQPSTDTQYF
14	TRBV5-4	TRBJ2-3	CASSFGGSVDTQYF
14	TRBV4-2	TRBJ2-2	CASSQELAAGELFF
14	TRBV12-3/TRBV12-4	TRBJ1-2	CASSKTGDNYGYTF
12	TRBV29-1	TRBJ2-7	CSAGQGEGEQYF
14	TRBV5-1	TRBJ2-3	CASSATGGTDTQYF
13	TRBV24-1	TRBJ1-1	CATSARRGTEAFF
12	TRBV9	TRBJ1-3	CASSEPRDTIYF
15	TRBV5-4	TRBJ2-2	CASSFGQGNTGELFF
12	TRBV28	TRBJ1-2	CASSFQGYGYTF
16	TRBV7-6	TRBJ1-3	CASSFGQGRTGTTIYF
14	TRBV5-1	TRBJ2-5	CASSLEPPQETQYF
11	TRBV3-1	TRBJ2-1	CASRGVDEQFF
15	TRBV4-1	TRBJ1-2	CASSPTTGTNYGYTF
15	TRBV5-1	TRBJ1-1	CASRGIRGDRTEAFF
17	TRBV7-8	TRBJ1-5	CASSYDRGISSNQPQHF
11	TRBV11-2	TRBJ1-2	CASRTNYGYTF
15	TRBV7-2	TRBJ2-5	CASRLSGGAPETQYF
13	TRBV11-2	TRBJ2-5	CASSFGLTETQYF
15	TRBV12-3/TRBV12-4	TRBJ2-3	CASSSNSGAKDTQYF